Below, 5 T cell receptor beta chains from the same sample are listed, as sequenced in a study of identical twins. One entry per CDR3 protein results from TCRdb running MiXCR on the 5' RACE reads. The sample lists 200,000 to 250,000 distinct CDR3 sequences, 6.5% occurring once. These data were also reused for a study on T cells expressing NK-cell markers.

The sample was CD8+ T cells sorted from blood. Every receptor here comes from a woman between 18 and 30 years old in good health.

This clonotype was observed many times. The rearrangement uses TRBV5-1 and TRBJ2-3, with 10 positions matching TRBD2. Trimming took 7 bases from V and 3 from J; bases not matched to a gene: 8. Germline V gene data show CDR1 as SGHRS and CDR2 as YFSETQ. The length of the CDR3 is 15 residues. The CDR3 DNA reads TGCGCCAGCTGTATCCTAGCGGGAGCTACAGATACGCAGTATTTT. It encodes CASCILAGATDTQYF.

This clonotype was seen a handful of times. The chain links TRBV27 to TRBJ2-7; 8 bases align to TRBD1. The CDR3 is 12 amino acids. The V segment lost 6 bases and the J segment 7 bases; nucleotides outside the gene matches: 5. Per germline, CDR1 MNHEY and CDR2 SMNVEV (reference sequence). CDR3 in amino acids: CASRTGVREQYF. CDR3 coding DNA: TGTGCCAGCAGGACAGGGGTCCGGGAGCAGTACTTC.

This chain links TRBV11-1 with TRBJ2-6, with 15 bases that match TRBD2. V lost 3 bases to trimming and J lost 4 bases; unmatched junction nucleotides: 7. Germline V CDR1 and CDR2: SGHAT, FQDESV (reference sequence). This CDR3 has 19 residues. The CDR3 DNA reads TGTGCCAGCAGCTTTAATGGACTAGCGGGGGGGCCCGGGGCCAACGTCCTGACTTTC. It is translated as CASSFNGLAGGPGANVLTF.

This rearrangement joins TRBV10-3 to TRBJ2-6, with 7 bases lining up with TRBD1. CDR1 is ENHRY, CDR2 SYGVKD, per germline. The CDR3 loop spans 18 amino acids. The CDR3 DNA follows: TGTGACACCCTACCCCGGGACAGCCATATATCTGGGGCCAACGTCCTGACTTTC. Its translation is CDTLPRDSHISGANVLTF.

This clonotype has a handful of counts. This rearrangement joins TRBV4-3 to TRBJ2-7; 9 bases fit TRBD1. V trimming: 1 base; J trimming: 3 bases; junction bases outside the gene matches: 1. The germline gives CDR1 LGHNA, CDR2 YSLEER. The CDR3 runs 14 residues. CDR3 amino acids: CASSQGTGDYEQYF. The CDR3 bases are TGCGCCAGCAGCCAAGGGACAGGGGACTACGAGCAGTACTTC.